Listed below are T cell receptor beta chains from one sample, sequenced in a study of T cell repertoires in cytomegalovirus infection. In TCRdb, the reads were re-called with MiXCR into one record per CDR3 protein. The sample holds approximately 240,000 distinct CDR3 sequences, 9% to 15% seen once. Material for sequencing was PBMCs. The receptors here all came from a human donor in good health (CMV status not recorded). Some clones in this sample may be carry-over from other donors' samples. CDR3s include the opening cysteine and the closing phenylalanine or tryptophan. The D gene is left open where the match is weak. The size entry is marked missing in some rows and otherwise reads once, few, many or a size class.

J	V	size	D	CDR3	DNA
TRBJ1-2	TRBV5-1	few	NA	CASSLSGNGYTF	TGCGCCAGCAGCTTATCAGGAAATGGCTACACCTTC
TRBJ2-1	TRBV4-3	few	TRBD2	CASSQGLAGAREQFF	TGCGCCAGCAGCCAGGGACTAGCGGGAGCTCGGGAGCAGTTCTTC
TRBJ2-4	TRBV10-3	NA	TRBD1	CAISEDPGQQIQYF	TGTGCCATCAGTGAGGACCCGGGACAGCAAATTCAGTACTTC
TRBJ2-6	TRBV28	few	NA	CASSPRTITGANVLTF	TGTGCCAGCAGTCCCCGGACCATAACTGGGGCCAACGTCCTGACTTTC
TRBJ2-1	TRBV19	NA	NA	CASSIADEQFF	TGTGCCAGTAGTATAGCTGATGAGCAGTTCTTC
TRBJ2-2	TRBV23-1	NA	TRBD2	CASRRTPGGEASGRNTGELFF	TGCGCCAGCAGACGAACCCCCGGGGGAGAGGCTAGCGGGAGAAACACCGGGGAGCTGTTTTTT
TRBJ1-3	TRBV7-2	many	NA	CASSEGPGNTIYF	TGTGCCAGCAGCGAGGGGCCTGGAAACACCATATATTTT
TRBJ2-3	TRBV7-2	many	TRBD2	CASSWVTGREDTQYF	TGTGCCAGCAGCTGGGTGACCGGGAGGGAGGATACGCAGTATTTT
TRBJ2-5	TRBV20-1	many	NA	CSARGTAVATQYF	TGCAGTGCTAGGGGTACAGCTGTCGCGACCCAGTACTTC
TRBJ2-4	TRBV4-2	few	NA	CASSPEQGTAKNIQYF	TGTGCCAGCAGCCCGGAACAGGGAACTGCCAAAAACATTCAGTACTTC
TRBJ2-1	TRBV7-2	many	TRBD2	CASSLEGTSGREQFF	TGTGCCAGCAGCTTAGAGGGGACTAGCGGGAGAGAGCAGTTCTTC
TRBJ1-1	TRBV6-5	many	NA	CASSYGDVNTEAFF	TGTGCCAGCAGTTACGGGGACGTGAACACTGAAGCTTTCTTT
TRBJ1-2	TRBV7-9	few	NA	CASEGRAELANYGYTF	TGTGCCAGCGAGGGCAGGGCCGAGTTAGCTAACTATGGCTACACCTTC
TRBJ2-2	TRBV7-2	many	NA	CASSRRGKTGELFF	TGTGCCAGCTCCCGACGGGGGAAGACCGGGGAGCTGTTTTTT
TRBJ2-1	TRBV28	NA	TRBD2	CASKGTRAYNEQFF	TGTGCCAGCAAGGGGACTAGAGCCTACAATGAGCAGTTCTTC
TRBJ2-7	TRBV4-2	NA	NA	CASSQGGATDYEQYF	TGTGCCAGCAGCCAAGGAGGGGCCACGGACTACGAGCAGTACTTC
TRBJ2-1	TRBV7-3	many	TRBD1	CASSLGVEGANEQFF	TGTGCCAGCAGCTTAGGGGTCGAGGGGGCCAATGAGCAGTTCTTC
TRBJ2-2	TRBV14	few	TRBD2	CASSHASGSRNGELFF	TGTGCCAGCAGCCACGCTAGCGGGAGTAGAAACGGGGAGCTGTTTTTT
TRBJ1-5	TRBV20-1	NA	NA	CSARGTKSNQPQHF	TGCAGTGCTAGGGGGACAAAAAGCAATCAGCCCCAGCATTTT
TRBJ2-1	TRBV7-9	many	TRBD2	CASSPRTSGGGNEQFF	TGTGCCAGCAGCCCCCGGACTAGCGGGGGTGGCAATGAGCAGTTCTTC
TRBJ2-6	TRBV7-2	many	NA	CASSLVGDVLTF	TGTGCCAGCAGCTTGGTTGGGGACGTCCTGACTTTC
TRBJ1-4	TRBV29-1	few	TRBD1	CSVEEGQGVEKLFF	TGCAGCGTTGAAGAGGGACAGGGTGTCGAAAAACTGTTTTTT
TRBJ1-4	TRBV7-2	many	NA	CASSRPDGREKLFF	TGTGCCAGCAGTCGCCCCGATGGCCGTGAAAAACTGTTTTTT
TRBJ1-1	TRBV29-1	NA	NA	CSVKRPGTEAFF	TGCAGCGTAAAGCGCCCGGGAACTGAAGCTTTCTTT
TRBJ1-5	TRBV7-8	many	NA	CASSLAVGLNQPQHF	TGTGCCAGCAGCTTAGCGGTGGGTCTCAATCAGCCCCAGCATTTT
TRBJ2-7	TRBV28	many	TRBD1	CASSLVQGAFLSYEQYF	TGTGCCAGCAGTTTAGTACAGGGGGCATTTTTGTCCTACGAGCAGTACTTC
TRBJ2-3	TRBV7-2	many	NA	CASSLARLSESDTQYF	TGTGCCAGCAGCTTAGCGCGTCTATCTGAATCAGATACGCAGTATTTT
TRBJ2-6	TRBV12-3/TRBV12-4	many	NA	CASSPDGPGGANVLTF	TGTGCCAGCAGCCCGGACGGTCCGGGGGGGGCCAACGTCCTGACTTTC
TRBJ2-1	TRBV28	few	TRBD2	CASSLLAGEDNEQFF	TGTGCCAGCAGTCTTCTAGCGGGAGAGGACAATGAGCAGTTCTTC
TRBJ2-1	TRBV5-6	many	NA	CASSLARNEQFF	TGTGCCAGCAGCTTGGCCCGCAATGAGCAGTTCTTC
TRBJ1-6	TRBV7-2	many	NA	CASSLAPRGNNSPLHF	TGTGCCAGCAGCTTAGCTCCCAGGGGAAATAATTCACCCCTCCACTTT
TRBJ2-7	TRBV19	NA	NA	CASRRGEAYEQYF	TGTGCCAGTCGTCGGGGAGAAGCCTACGAGCAGTACTTC